The rows below give T cell receptor beta chains drawn from one sample of a study of blood T cell repertoires in COVID-19. The table came from immunoSEQ multiplex PCR; TCRdb's copy has only in-frame clones and leaves some out. The data contain approximately 130,000 clones, approximately 92% of them singletons. The sequencing sample was made of peripheral blood. The receptors come from a man between 65 and 80 years old with active or convalescent COVID-19. The CDR3 runs from the conserved cysteine through the conserved F or W. D genes are given only for firm matches. Size is stated for part of the rows, as once, few or many counts, or as a class when the clone is expanded.

16,.,TRBJ1-3,TRBV19,.,CASSIQGGTSGNTIYF,TGTGCCAGTAGTATTCAAGGGGGAACGTCCGGAAACACCATATATTTT
14,once,TRBJ2-1,TRBV11-3,TRBD1,CASSLEGQYNEQFF,TGTGCCAGCAGCTTAGAGGGACAGTACAATGAGCAGTTCTTC
16,.,TRBJ2-4,TRBV6-1,TRBD2,CASSEVSSGRGDIQYF,TGTGCCAGCAGTGAAGTCTCTAGCGGGAGAGGGGACATTCAGTACTTC
13,once,TRBJ2-1,TRBV5-4,TRBD2,CASVLAGGDEQFF,TGTGCCAGCGTTCTAGCGGGAGGGGATGAGCAGTTCTTC
14,.,TRBJ2-6,TRBV28,.,CASTQDSGANVLTF,TGTGCCAGCACCCAGGACTCTGGGGCCAACGTCCTGACTTTC
13,.,TRBJ2-5,TRBV3-1/TRBV3-2,.,CASSQTTQETQYF,TGTGCCAGCAGCCAGACTACCCAAGAGACCCAGTACTTC
17,.,TRBJ1-2,TRBV10-3,.,CAISGGSKREINYGYTF,TGTGCCATCAGTGGCGGATCAAAGAGGGAAATCAACTATGGCTACACCTTC
16,.,TRBJ2-7,TRBV10-3,TRBD2,CAISGGLAQSSYEQYF,TGTGCCATCAGTGGGGGACTAGCGCAAAGCTCCTACGAGCAGTACTTC
13,.,TRBJ2-2,TRBV11-2,.,CASSLRLTGELFF,TGTGCCAGCAGCCTAAGACTCACCGGGGAGCTGTTTTTT
14,.,TRBJ1-4,TRBV5-1,.,CASSWQGHDEKLFF,TGCGCCAGCAGCTGGCAGGGTCACGACGAAAAACTGTTTTTT
15,.,TRBJ1-1,TRBV15,TRBD1,CATSPGQGARTEAFF,TGTGCCACCAGCCCGGGACAGGGGGCTCGCACTGAAGCTTTCTTT
16,.,TRBJ2-3,TRBV4-2,.,CASSQESLANTDTQYF,TGTGCCAGCAGCCAAGAATCACTTGCGAACACAGATACGCAGTATTTT
13,.,TRBJ2-3,TRBV30,.,CAWSGRGTDTQYF,TGTGCCTGGAGTGGCAGGGGCACAGATACGCAGTATTTT
13,.,TRBJ2-1,TRBV24-1,TRBD1,CATSDYRGNEQFF,TGTGCCACCAGTGATTACAGGGGAAATGAGCAGTTCTTC
16,.,TRBJ2-5,TRBV7-7,TRBD1,CASSPRDRGRQETQYF,TGTGCTAGCAGCCCCCGGGACAGGGGGCGTCAAGAGACCCAGTACTTC
16,.,TRBJ2-7,TRBV28,TRBD2,CASSPYLAGGGYEQYF,TGTGCCAGCAGCCCGTACTTAGCGGGAGGGGGGTACGAGCAGTACTTC
14,.,TRBJ2-7,TRBV11-3,.,CASLTGSGLYEQYF,TGTGCCAGTCTTACAGGGTCAGGGTTGTACGAGCAGTACTTC
16,.,TRBJ1-2,TRBV5-6,TRBD1,CASSLMGTGGHYGYTF,TGTGCCAGCAGCTTGATGGGGACAGGGGGCCACTATGGCTACACCTTC
14,.,TRBJ2-7,TRBV6-5,TRBD1,CASATGTVGREQYF,TGTGCCAGCGCTACCGGGACAGTGGGTCGGGAGCAGTACTTC
15,.,TRBJ2-3,TRBV7-3,TRBD2,CASSLTREGKDTQYF,TGTGCCAGCAGCTTAACCCGGGAGGGGAAAGATACGCAGTATTTT
14,.,TRBJ2-5,TRBV7-2,TRBD2,CASSLPGLAGPPYF,TGTGCCAGCAGCTTACCGGGACTAGCGGGACCTCCGTACTTC
15,.,TRBJ2-7,TRBV29-1,TRBD1,CSVALPGTGGYEQYF,TGCAGCGTTGCCCTACCCGGGACAGGGGGCTACGAGCAGTACTTC
15,few,TRBJ2-7,TRBV19,TRBD2,CASSPTSVLDYEQYF,TGTGCCAGTAGCCCTACTAGCGTTCTCGACTACGAGCAGTACTTC
15,.,TRBJ1-5,TRBV30,.,CAWSSADSGNQPQHF,TGTGCCTGGAGTTCAGCGGACAGTGGCAATCAGCCCCAGCATTTT